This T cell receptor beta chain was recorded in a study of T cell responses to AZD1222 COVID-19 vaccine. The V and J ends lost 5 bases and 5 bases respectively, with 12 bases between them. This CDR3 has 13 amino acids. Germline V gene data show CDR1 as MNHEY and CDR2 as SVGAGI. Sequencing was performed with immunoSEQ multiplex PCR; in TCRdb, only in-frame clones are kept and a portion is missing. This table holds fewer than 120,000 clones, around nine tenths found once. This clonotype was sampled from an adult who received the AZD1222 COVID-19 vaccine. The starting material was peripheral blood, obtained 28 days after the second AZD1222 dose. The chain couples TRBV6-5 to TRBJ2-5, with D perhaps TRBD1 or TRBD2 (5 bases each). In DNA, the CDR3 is TGTGCCAGCAGTCTAAGGTGGGGGGAGACCCAGTACTTC. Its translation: CASSLRWGETQYF.